This T cell receptor (beta chain) was captured in a study of blood T cell repertoires in COVID-19. Overall study context: The cDNA or gDNA used as material had been derived from T cells, B-cell-depleted T cells, or PBMCs.

Original processing methods: Amplified reference gene primers provided the basis for estimating nucleated cell counts. TCRdb's table, derived via immunoSEQ multiplex PCR, lists solely in-frame clones and lacks some. The V and J calls and the clone size are those of that table, but D and trimming were determined from the DNA. The profile shows roughly 260,000 clones, approximately 80% of them singletons. V lost 4 bases, J lost 7 bases, and 14 bases stayed unmatched. The CDR3 spans 16 residues. Germline V gene data show CDR1 as MNHNS and CDR2 as SASEGT. Sequencing used peripheral blood. The chain combines TRBV6-1 with TRBJ1-2; 8 positions agree with TRBD1. The TCR originated in a woman in her seventies with acute or convalescent COVID-19. The CDR3 sequence is CASSGAWGQEAVGYTF. DNA of the CDR3: TGTGCCAGCAGTGGGGCCTGGGGACAGGAGGCGGTTGGCTACACCTTC.